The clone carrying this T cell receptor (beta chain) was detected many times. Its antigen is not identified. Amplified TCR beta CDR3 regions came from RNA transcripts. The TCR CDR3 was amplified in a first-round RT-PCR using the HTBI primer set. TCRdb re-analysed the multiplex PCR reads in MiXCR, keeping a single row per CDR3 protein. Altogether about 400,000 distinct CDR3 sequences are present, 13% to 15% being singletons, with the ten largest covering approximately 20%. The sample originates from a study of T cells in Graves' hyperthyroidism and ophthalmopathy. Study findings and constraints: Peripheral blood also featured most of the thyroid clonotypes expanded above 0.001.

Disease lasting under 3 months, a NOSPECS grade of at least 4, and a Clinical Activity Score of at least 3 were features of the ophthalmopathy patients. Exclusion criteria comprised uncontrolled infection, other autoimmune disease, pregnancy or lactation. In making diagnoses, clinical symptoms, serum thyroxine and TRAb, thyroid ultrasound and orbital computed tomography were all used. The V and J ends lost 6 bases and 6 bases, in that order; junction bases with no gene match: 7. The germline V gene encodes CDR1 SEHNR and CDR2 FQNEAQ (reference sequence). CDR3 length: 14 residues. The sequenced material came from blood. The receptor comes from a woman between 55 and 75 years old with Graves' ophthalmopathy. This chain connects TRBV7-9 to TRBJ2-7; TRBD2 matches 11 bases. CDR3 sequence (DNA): TGTGCCAGCAGTTTTAGCGGGAGGGCGGTCGAGCAGTACTTC. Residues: CASSFSGRAVEQYF.